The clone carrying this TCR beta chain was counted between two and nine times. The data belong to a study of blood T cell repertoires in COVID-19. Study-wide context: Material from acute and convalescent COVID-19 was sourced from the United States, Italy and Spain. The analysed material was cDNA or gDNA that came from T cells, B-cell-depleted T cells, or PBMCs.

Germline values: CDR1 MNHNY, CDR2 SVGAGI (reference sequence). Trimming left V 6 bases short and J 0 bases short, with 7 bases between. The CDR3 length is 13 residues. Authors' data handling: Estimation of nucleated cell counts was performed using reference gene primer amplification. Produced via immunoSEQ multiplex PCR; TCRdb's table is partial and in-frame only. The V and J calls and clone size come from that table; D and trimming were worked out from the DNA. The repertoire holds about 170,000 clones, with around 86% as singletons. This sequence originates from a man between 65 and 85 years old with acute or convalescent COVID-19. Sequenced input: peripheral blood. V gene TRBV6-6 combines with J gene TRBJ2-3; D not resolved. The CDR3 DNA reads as TGTGCCAGCAGCTACCAAAGCACAGATACGCAGTATTTT. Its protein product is CASSYQSTDTQYF.